The 21 T cell receptor beta chains in this list originate from one sample, sequenced in a study of neurological immune-mediated disorders. TCRdb reanalysed the 5' RACE reads using MiXCR and keeps one entry per CDR3 protein. Of about 46,000 distinct CDR3 sequences listed, about 2% are singletons. Sequencing was performed on PBMCs. Source of these receptors: a woman in her 40s with multiple sclerosis.

This clonotype came up many times. V and J are TRBV20-1 and TRBJ1-4; D is possibly TRBD1 (6 bases). V was cut by 6 bases and J by 8 bases, with 19 bases left in between. The CDR3 totals 14 residues. Germline V lookup: CDR1 DFQATT, CDR2 SNEGSKA (reference sequence). As DNA, the CDR3 is TGCAGTGCCGGGGGCCCGGGACAAGGCGAAAAACTGTTTTTT. Protein product: CSAGGPGQGEKLFF.

This clonotype came up many times. This chain links TRBV7-2 with TRBJ2-2; maybe TRBD2 (7 bases). This CDR3 region has 17 residues. Germline V CDR1 and CDR2: SGHTA, FQGNSA. Trimming shortened V by 5 bases and J by 0 bases, and 16 bases separated the two germline ends. DNA for the CDR3: TGTGCCAGCAGCAAACGAGTCGGGGGGCCGAACACCGGGGAGCTGTTTTTT. This gives the protein CASSKRVGGPNTGELFF.

This clonotype was observed at least ten times. The V call is TRBV5-1, the J call TRBJ1-1; D ambiguous. The CDR3 is 13 amino acids. Trimming took 7 bases from V and 1 from J, leaving 11 bases between them. Germline-derived CDR1 and CDR2 are SGHRS and YFSETQ. CDR3: CASSDPQNTEAFF. The CDR3 nucleotides read TGCGCCAGCTCCGACCCACAGAACACTGAAGCTTTCTTT.

Comments on this clonotype: The junction and the germline gene differ at one end; a read error may be behind it. CDR3 nucleotides: TGCGGCGTACGACACCGGCGGGGTGAAAAACTGGTTTTT. It is translated as CGVRHRRGEKLVF. This chain connects TRBV29-1 to TRBJ1-4; no clear D gene. The CDR3 length is 13 residues. In germline, CDR1 is SQVTM, CDR2 ANQGSEA.

The chain combines TRBV20-1 with TRBJ1-5; a possible D gene is TRBD1 (6 bases). The germline CDR1 and CDR2 sequences are DFQATT and SNEGSKA (reference sequence). This CDR3 has 13 residues. The V end was cut by 3 bases, the J end by 6 bases, with 12 bases between. The CDR3 sequence is CSARGGGFQPQHF. The CDR3 DNA reads TGCAGTGCTAGGGGTGGGGGCTTTCAGCCCCAGCATTTT.

This clonotype was counted a few times. This chain uses TRBV5-1 with TRBJ1-2; D unresolved. CDR3 length equals 14 residues. Trimming stripped 0 bases from V and 2 bases from J, with 8 bases between. Germline V gene sequence: CDR1 SGHRS, CDR2 YFSETQ. Here the CDR3 reads CASSLGAENYGYTF. The CDR3 nucleotides read TGCGCCAGCAGCTTGGGAGCGGAGAACTATGGCTACACCTTC. The whole variable domain, remainder taken from reference TRBV5-1 and TRBJ1-2, is KAGVTQTPRYLIKTRGQQVTLSCSPISGHRSVSWYQQTPGQGLQFLFEYFSETQRNKGNFPGRFSGRQFSNSRSEMNVSTLELGDSALYLCASSLGAENYGYTFGSGTRLTVV.

This clonotype appeared many times. The chain has TRBV5-1 and TRBJ2-3; either TRBD1 or TRBD2 may supply D (5 bases each). The length of the CDR3 is 15 residues. Trimming shortened V by 0 bases and J by 1 base, and 9 bases separated the two germline ends. Germline V gives CDR1 SGHRS, CDR2 YFSETQ. The CDR3 DNA follows: TGCGCCAGCAGCTTGGTGGGACCTGGCACAGATACGCAGTATTTT. It yields the protein CASSLVGPGTDTQYF.

This clonotype came up many times. CDR3 DNA: TGCGCCAGCAGCTCTCGGACAGGGGGCGAACGATATGGCTACACCTTC. This codes for CASSSRTGGERYGYTF. This chain connects TRBV5-1 to TRBJ1-2; 11 positions agree with TRBD1. The CDR3 runs to 16 residues. Trimming at V came to 3 bases and at J to 5 bases, leaving 9 bases not matched to a gene. Germline values: CDR1 SGHRS, CDR2 YFSETQ. Full variable domain (outside the CDR3, taken from reference TRBV5-1 and TRBJ1-2): KAGVTQTPRYLIKTRGQQVTLSCSPISGHRSVSWYQQTPGQGLQFLFEYFSETQRNKGNFPGRFSGRQFSNSRSEMNVSTLELGDSALYLCASSSRTGGERYGYTFGSGTRLTVV.

This clonotype was picked up many times. CDR3 sequence reads: CASSLGTGWVYEQYF. CDR3 nucleotides: TGCGCCAGCAGCTTGGGGACAGGGTGGGTCTACGAGCAGTACTTC. The chain is built from TRBV5-1 and TRBJ2-7; 8 nucleotides line up with TRBD1. CDR3 size: 15 residues. Germline lookup yields CDR1 SGHRS and CDR2 YFSETQ. V lost 0 bases to trimming and J lost 3 bases; unmatched junction nucleotides: 5.

This clonotype was counted many times. V is TRBV3-1 and J is TRBJ1-1; 7 positions agree with TRBD1. V gave up 2 bases and J gave up 4 bases; unmatched junction bases: 7. CDR1 and CDR2 (germline): LGHDT, YNNKEL (reference sequence). The CDR3 extends over 15 amino acids. CDR3 bases: TGTGCCAGCAGCCAAAACCGACAGGGCGCCACTGAAGCTTTCTTT. Amino acid sequence: CASSQNRQGATEAFF.

This clonotype was picked up many times. The gene calls are TRBV20-1 and TRBJ2-7; TRBD1 matches at 8 bases. Trimming removed 5 bases from V and 7 bases from J; junction bases left unmatched: 4. This CDR3 contains 11 residues. Germline V CDR1 and CDR2: DFQATT, SNEGSKA (reference sequence). The CDR3 spells CSARTGLEQYF. The CDR3 nucleotides are TGCAGTGCTCGGACAGGGTTAGAGCAGTACTTC.

At least ten counts were recorded for this clonotype. The chain joins TRBV5-5 to TRBJ2-7; unclear D gene. This CDR3 spans 14 amino acids. V was shortened by 4 bases and J by 0 bases, with 11 bases between the two germline ends. Germline V gene data show CDR1 as SGHKS and CDR2 as YYEKEE (reference sequence). CDR3 bases: TGTGCCAGCAGCGACCCTAGGAGCTCCTACGAGCAGTACTTC. Its translation is CASSDPRSSYEQYF. The full variable domain, completed using reference TRBV5-5 and TRBJ2-7, is DAGVTQSPTHLIKTRGQQVTLRCSPISGHKSVSWYQQVLGQGPQFIFQYYEKEERGRGNFPDRFSARQFPNYSSELNVNALLLGDSALYLCASSDPRSSYEQYFGPGTRLTVT.

Ten or more counts support this clonotype. The chain couples TRBV7-8 to TRBJ1-4, with D perhaps TRBD1 (5 bases). Germline CDR1 and CDR2: SGHVS and FQNEAQ. The CDR3 length is 15 residues. V was trimmed by 6 bases and J by 10 bases, leaving 21 bases between them. This CDR3 reads CASRPDRAQRGKLFF. DNA of the CDR3: TGTGCCAGCAGGCCAGACAGAGCCCAACGGGGAAAACTGTTTTTT.

There are many counts of this clonotype. The chain carries TRBV5-1 and TRBJ1-2; D is perhaps TRBD1 (5 bases). The CDR3 consists of 14 residues. Germline assignment: CDR1 SGHRS and CDR2 YFSETQ. Between the trimmed V and J ends, which lost 0 bases and 4 bases, there was a span of 10 bases. This chain's CDR3 is CASSLGDLIYGYTF. CDR3 nucleotides: TGCGCCAGCAGCTTGGGGGACCTCATCTATGGCTACACCTTC.

This clonotype was seen ten or more times. This CDR3 reads CSVEDLYSSSGNTIYF. The DNA of the CDR3 is TGCAGCGTTGAAGATCTTTACTCGAGCTCTGGAAACACCATATATTTT. This chain uses TRBV29-1 with TRBJ1-3; D is uncertain. Trimming left V 0 bases short and J 0 bases short, with 12 bases between. The germline CDR1 and CDR2 sequences are SQVTM and ANQGSEA. This CDR3 is 16 amino acids long.

There are many counts of this clonotype. The V gene is TRBV20-1, the J gene TRBJ2-5; a possible D gene is TRBD2 (6 bases). The CDR3 has 14 residues. The V gene lost 0 bases and the J gene lost 1 base, with 9 bases spanning the gap. Germline V gene sequence: CDR1 DFQATT, CDR2 SNEGSKA (reference sequence). The CDR3 is CSARDPGLQETQYF. As DNA, the CDR3 is TGCAGTGCTAGAGATCCGGGACTCCAAGAGACCCAGTACTTC.

This clonotype was seen ten or more times. The CDR3 is CASSVDHRYYEQYF. As DNA, the CDR3 is TGTGCCAGCAGCGTAGACCACAGGTACTACGAGCAGTACTTC. V is TRBV9 and J is TRBJ2-7; the D gene is possibly TRBD1 (5 bases). The CDR3 is 14 amino acids. The V end lost 0 bases, the J end lost 3 bases, and 10 bases lay between the germline ends. Germline assignment: CDR1 SGDLS and CDR2 YYNGEE.

This clonotype was seen repeatedly, ten times or more. V is TRBV29-1 and J is TRBJ2-3; the D is unclear. Germline CDR1 SQVTM, CDR2 ANQGSEA. V shed 7 bases and J shed 4 bases, with 18 bases lying between them. This CDR3 has 14 residues. The CDR3, as DNA: TGCAGCGCGGCTCTACGATTAAAGGCAGATACGCAGTATTTT. Translating gives CSAALRLKADTQYF.

This clonotype appeared many times. One junction end disagrees with the germline gene, perhaps due to a read error. The chain combines TRBV20-1 with TRBJ1-3; D is possibly TRBD1 (6 bases). The CDR3 is 14 amino acids. Germline assignment: CDR1 DFQATT and CDR2 SNEGSKA (reference sequence). CDR3 DNA: TGCAGTGCTAGAGATCCACAGGGTGGAGACACCATATATTTT. Amino acid sequence: CSARDPQGGDTIYF.

This clonotype was counted at least ten times. This rearrangement joins TRBV20-1 to TRBJ2-2, with D possibly being TRBD1 or TRBD2 (5 bases each). Trimming took off 3 bases at V and 5 bases at J, with 13 bases between the two ends. Germline CDR1 reads DFQATT; CDR2 reads SNEGSKA (reference sequence). This CDR3 region has 14 residues. The CDR3 sequence: CSARAGDGTGELFF. In DNA, the CDR3 is TGCAGTGCTAGGGCCGGGGACGGGACCGGGGAGCTGTTTTTT.

This clonotype was recorded at least ten times. The chain employs TRBV12-3 or TRBV12-4 and TRBJ1-5; D gene uncertain. V lost 5 bases and J 1 base, leaving 3 bases between the germline ends. This CDR3 is 12 amino acids long. The CDR3 nucleotides read TGTGCCAGCAGTCCCAGCAATCAGCCCCAGCATTTT. As protein: CASSPSNQPQHF.